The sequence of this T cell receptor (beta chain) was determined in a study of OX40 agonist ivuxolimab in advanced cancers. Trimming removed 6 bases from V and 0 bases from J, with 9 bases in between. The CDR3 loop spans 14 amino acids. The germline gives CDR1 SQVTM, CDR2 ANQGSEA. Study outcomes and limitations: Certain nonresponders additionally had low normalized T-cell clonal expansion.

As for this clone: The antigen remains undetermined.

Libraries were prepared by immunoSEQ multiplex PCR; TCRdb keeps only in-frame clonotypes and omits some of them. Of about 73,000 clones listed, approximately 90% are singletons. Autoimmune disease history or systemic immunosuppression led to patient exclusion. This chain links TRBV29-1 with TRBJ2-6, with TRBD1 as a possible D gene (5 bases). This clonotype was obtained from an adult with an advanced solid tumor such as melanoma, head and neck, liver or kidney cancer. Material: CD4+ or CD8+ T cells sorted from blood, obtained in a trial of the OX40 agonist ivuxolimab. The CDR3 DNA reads TGCAGCGTATCAGACAGCTCTGGGGCCAACGTCCTGACTTTC. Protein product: CSVSDSSGANVLTF.